This paragraph reports one TCR beta chain. TCRdb passed the 5' RACE reads through MiXCR, listing each CDR3 protein once. The table lists tens of thousands of distinct CDR3 sequences, around 3.9% of them singletons. The data stem from a study of neurological immune-mediated disorders. Germline lookup yields CDR1 MNHEY and CDR2 SMNVEV (reference sequence). The CDR3 has 14 amino acids. V dropped 3 bases and J dropped 7 bases, with 13 bases sitting between them. What was sequenced was PBMCs. The receptor comes from a man between 25 and 39 years old with multiple sclerosis. V and J are TRBV27 and TRBJ1-5; a possible D gene is TRBD1 (5 bases). This CDR3 reads CASSLGWDGQPQHF. CDR3 sequence (DNA): TGTGCCAGCAGTTTGGGATGGGACGGCCAGCCCCAGCATTTT.